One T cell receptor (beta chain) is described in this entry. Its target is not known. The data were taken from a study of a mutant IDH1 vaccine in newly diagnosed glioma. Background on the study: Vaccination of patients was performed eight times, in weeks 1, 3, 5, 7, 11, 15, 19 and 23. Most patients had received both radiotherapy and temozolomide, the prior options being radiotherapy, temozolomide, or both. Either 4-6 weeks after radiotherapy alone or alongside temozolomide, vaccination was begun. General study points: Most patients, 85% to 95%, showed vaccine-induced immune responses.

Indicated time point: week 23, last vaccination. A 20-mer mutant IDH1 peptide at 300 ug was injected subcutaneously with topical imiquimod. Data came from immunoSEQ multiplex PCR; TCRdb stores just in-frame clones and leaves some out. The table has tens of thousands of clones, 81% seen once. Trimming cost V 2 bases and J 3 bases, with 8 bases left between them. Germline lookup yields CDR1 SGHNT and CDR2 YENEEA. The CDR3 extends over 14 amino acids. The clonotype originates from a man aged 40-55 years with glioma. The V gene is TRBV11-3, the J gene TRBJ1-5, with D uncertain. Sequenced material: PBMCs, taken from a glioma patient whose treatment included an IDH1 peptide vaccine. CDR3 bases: TGTGCCAGCAGCTTATCGGGGATCAATCAGCCCCAGCATTTT. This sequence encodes CASSLSGINQPQHF.